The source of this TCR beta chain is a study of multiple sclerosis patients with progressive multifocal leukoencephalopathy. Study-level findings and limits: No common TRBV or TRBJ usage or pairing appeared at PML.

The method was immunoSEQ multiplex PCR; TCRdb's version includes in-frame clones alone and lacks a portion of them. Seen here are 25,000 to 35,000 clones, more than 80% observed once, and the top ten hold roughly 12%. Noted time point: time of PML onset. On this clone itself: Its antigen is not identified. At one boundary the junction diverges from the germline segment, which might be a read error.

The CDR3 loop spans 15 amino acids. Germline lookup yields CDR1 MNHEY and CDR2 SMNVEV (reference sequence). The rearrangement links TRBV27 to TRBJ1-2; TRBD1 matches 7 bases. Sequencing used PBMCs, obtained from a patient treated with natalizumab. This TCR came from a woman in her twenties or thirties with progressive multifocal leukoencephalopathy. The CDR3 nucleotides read TGTGCCAGCAGTTCTCCCCAGACAGGGAACTATTGCTACACCTTC. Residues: CASSSPQTGNYCYTF.